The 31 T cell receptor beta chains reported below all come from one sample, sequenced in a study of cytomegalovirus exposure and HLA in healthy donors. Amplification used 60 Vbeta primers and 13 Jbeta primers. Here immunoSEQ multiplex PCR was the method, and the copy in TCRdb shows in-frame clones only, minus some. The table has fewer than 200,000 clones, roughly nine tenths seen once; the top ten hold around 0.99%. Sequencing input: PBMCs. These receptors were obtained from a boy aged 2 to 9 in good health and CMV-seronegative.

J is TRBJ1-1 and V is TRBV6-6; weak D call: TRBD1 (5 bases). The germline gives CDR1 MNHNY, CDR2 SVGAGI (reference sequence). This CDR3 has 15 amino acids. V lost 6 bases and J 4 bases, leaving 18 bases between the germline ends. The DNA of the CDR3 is TGTGCCAGCAGACGTACCCGGGACGGGGGCACTGAAGCTTTCTTT. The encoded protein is CASRRTRDGGTEAFF.

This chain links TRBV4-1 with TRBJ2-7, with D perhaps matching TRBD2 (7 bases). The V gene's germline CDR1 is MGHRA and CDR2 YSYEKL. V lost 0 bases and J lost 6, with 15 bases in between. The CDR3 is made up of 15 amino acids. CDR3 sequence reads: CASSQEGRGIGEQYF. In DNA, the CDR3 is TGCGCCAGCAGCCAAGAGGGGAGGGGGATCGGCGAGCAGTACTTC.

DNA of the CDR3: TGTGCCAGCACCGCCCAGGGGGGTTATGGCTACACCTTC. Translating it yields CASTAQGGYGYTF. The V call is TRBV2, the J call TRBJ1-2; 7 bases match TRBD1. Losses at the gene ends were 7 bases for V and 5 bases for J; bases not matched to a gene: 7. In germline, CDR1 is SNHLY, CDR2 FYNNEI. The CDR3 extends over 13 amino acids.

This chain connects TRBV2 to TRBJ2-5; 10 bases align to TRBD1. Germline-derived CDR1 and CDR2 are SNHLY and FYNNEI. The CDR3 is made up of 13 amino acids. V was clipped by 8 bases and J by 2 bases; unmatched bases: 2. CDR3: CASGGQGQETQYF. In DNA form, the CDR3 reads TGTGCCAGCGGGGGACAGGGGCAAGAGACCCAGTACTTC.

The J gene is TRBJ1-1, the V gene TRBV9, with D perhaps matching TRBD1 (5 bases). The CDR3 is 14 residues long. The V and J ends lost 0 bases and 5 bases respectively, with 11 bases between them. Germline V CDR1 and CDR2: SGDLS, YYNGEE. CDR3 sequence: CASSVGQGRTEAFF. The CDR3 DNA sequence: TGTGCCAGCAGCGTAGGGCAGGGAAGAACTGAAGCTTTCTTT.

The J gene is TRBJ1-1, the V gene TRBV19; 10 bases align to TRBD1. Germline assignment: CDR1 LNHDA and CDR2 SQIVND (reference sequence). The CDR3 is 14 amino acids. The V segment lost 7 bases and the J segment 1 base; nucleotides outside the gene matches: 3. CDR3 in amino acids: CASTRDRGNTEAFF. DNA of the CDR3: TGTGCCAGTACCAGGGACAGGGGGAACACTGAAGCTTTCTTT.

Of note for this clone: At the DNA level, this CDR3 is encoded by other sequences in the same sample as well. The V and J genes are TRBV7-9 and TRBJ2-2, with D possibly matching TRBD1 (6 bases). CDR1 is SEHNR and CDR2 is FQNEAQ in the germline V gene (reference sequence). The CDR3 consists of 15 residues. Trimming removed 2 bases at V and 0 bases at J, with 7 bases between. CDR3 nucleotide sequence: TGTGCCAGCAGCTTAAGGACAGCGAACACCGGGGAGCTGTTTTTT. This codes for CASSLRTANTGELFF.

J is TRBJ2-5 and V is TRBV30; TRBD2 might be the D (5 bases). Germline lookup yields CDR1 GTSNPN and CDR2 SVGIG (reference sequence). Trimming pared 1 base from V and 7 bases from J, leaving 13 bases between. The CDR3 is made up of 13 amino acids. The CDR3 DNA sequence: TGTGCCTGGAGTGGGCCCCGGACTCGGACCCAGTACTTC. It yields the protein CAWSGPRTRTQYF.

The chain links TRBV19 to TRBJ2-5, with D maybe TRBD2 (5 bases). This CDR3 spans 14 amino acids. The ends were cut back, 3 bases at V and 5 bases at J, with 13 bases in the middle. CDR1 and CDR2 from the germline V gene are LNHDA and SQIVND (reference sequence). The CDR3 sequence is CASSIMAGGETQYF. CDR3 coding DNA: TGTGCCAGTAGTATCATGGCGGGTGGGGAGACCCAGTACTTC.

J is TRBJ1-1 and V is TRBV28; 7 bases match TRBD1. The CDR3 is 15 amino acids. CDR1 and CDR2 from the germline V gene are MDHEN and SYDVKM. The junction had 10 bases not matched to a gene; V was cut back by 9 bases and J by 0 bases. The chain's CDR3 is CASAQGNVMNTEAFF. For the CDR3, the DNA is TGTGCCAGTGCACAGGGGAATGTTATGAACACTGAAGCTTTCTTT.

The CDR3 loop reads CASSSAGHGNTEAFF. CDR3 in DNA: TGTGCCAGTAGTTCAGCGGGACACGGGAACACTGAAGCTTTCTTT. The gene calls are TRBV19 and TRBJ1-1; possibly TRBD1 for D (6 bases). The CDR3 loop spans 15 amino acids. V lost 5 bases, J lost 1 base, and 14 bases lay in between. CDR1 and CDR2 from the germline V gene are LNHDA and SQIVND (reference sequence).

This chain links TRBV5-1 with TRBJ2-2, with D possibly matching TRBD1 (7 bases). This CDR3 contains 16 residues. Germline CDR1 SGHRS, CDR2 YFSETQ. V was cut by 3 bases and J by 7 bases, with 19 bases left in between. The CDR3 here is CASSSRGTALDGELFF. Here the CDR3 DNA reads TGCGCCAGCAGCTCCCGCGGGACAGCTTTAGACGGGGAGCTGTTTTTT.

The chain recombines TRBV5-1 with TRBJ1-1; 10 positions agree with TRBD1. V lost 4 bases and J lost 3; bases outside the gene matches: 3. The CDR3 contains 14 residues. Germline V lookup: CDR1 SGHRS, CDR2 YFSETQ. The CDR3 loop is CASSLDRGHTEAFF. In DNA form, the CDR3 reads TGCGCCAGCAGCCTAGACAGGGGGCACACTGAAGCTTTCTTT. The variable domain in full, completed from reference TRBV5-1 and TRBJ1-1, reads KAGVTQTPRYLIKTRGQQVTLSCSPISGHRSVSWYQQTPGQGLQFLFEYFSETQRNKGNFPGRFSGRQFSNSRSEMNVSTLELGDSALYLCASSLDRGHTEAFFGQGTRLTVV.

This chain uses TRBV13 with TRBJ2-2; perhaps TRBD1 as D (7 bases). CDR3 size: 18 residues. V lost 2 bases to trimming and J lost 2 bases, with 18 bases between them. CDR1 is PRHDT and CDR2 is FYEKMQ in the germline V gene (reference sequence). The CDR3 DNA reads TGTGCCAGCAGCTTATTTTGGAGGGGGCGACGAAACACCGGGGAGCTGTTTTTT. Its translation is CASSLFWRGRRNTGELFF.

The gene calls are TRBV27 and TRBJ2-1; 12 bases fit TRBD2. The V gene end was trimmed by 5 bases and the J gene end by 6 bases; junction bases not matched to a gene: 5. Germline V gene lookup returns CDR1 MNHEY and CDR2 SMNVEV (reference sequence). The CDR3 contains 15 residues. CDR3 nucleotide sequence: TGTGCCAGCAGTCCCGGGACTAGCGGGTCCAATGAGCAGTTCTTC. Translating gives CASSPGTSGSNEQFF.

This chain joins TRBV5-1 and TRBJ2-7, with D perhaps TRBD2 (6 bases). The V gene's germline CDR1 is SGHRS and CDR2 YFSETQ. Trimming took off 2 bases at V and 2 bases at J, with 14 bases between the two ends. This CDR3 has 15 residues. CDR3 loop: CASSFTGTRTYEQYF. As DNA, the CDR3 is TGCGCCAGCAGCTTCACCGGGACTCGAACCTACGAGCAGTACTTC.

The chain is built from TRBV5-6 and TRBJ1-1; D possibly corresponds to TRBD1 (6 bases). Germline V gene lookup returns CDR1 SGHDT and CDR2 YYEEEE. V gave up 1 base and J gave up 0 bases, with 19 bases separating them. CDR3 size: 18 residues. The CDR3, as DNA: TGTGCCAGCAGCTTGTACCCGGGGGGGCCACCCTTGAACACTGAAGCTTTCTTT. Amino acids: CASSLYPGGPPLNTEAFF.

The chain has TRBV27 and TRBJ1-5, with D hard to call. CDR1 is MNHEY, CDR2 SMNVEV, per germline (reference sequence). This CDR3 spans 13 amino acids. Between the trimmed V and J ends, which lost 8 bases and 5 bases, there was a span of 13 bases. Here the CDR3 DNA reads TGTGCCAGCGGCCCTTTTGAGGATCAGCCCCAGCATTTT. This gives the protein CASGPFEDQPQHF.

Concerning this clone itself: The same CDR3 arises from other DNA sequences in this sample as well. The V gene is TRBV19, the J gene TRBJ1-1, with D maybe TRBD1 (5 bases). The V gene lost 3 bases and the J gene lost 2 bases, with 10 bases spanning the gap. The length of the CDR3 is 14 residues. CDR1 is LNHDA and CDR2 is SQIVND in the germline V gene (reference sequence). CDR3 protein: CASSIGRANTEAFF. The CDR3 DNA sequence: TGTGCCAGTAGTATTGGCAGGGCTAACACTGAAGCTTTCTTT.

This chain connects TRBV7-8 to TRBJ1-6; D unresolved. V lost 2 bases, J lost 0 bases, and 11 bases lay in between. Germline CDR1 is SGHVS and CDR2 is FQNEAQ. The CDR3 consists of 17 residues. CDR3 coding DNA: TGTGCCAGCAGCTTATTGCTGAGCGGCTCCTATAATTCACCCCTCCACTTT. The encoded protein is CASSLLLSGSYNSPLHF.

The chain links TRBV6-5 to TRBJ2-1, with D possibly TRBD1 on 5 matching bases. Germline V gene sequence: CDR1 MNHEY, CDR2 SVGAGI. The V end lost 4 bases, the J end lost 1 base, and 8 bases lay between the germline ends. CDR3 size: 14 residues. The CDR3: CASSLPGSYNEQFF. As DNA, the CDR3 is TGTGCCAGCAGTTTACCAGGGTCCTACAATGAGCAGTTCTTC.

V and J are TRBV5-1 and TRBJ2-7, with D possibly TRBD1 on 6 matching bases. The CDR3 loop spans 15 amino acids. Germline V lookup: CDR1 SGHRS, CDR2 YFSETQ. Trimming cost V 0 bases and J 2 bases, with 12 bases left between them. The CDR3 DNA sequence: TGCGCCAGCAGCTTGGTCCCAGGGGAGACCTACGAGCAGTACTTC. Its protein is CASSLVPGETYEQYF.

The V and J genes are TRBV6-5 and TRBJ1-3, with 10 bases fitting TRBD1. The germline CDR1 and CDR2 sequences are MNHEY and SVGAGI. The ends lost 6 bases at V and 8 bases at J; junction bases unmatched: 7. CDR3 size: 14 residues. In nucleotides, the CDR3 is TGTGCCAGCAGCGTGACAGGGGGCTGGGACACCATATATTTT. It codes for CASSVTGGWDTIYF.

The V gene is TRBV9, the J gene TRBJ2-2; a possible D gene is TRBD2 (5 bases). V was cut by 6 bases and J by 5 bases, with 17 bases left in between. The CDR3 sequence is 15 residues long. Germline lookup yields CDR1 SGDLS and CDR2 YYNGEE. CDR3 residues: CASMPISGGTGELFF. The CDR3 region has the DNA TGTGCCAGCATGCCTATCTCTGGCGGGACCGGGGAGCTGTTTTTT.

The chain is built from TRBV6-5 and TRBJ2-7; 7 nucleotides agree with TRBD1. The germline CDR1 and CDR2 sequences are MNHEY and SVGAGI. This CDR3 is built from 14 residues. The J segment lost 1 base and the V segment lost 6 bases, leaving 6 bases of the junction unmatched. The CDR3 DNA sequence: TGTGCCAGCAGCGCACCGGGACAGTCCTACGAGCAGTACTTC. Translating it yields CASSAPGQSYEQYF.

The CDR3 nucleotides read TGTGCCAGTAGTAGCTCCGGGACAACTAGCACAGATACGCAGTATTTT. Protein product: CASSSSGTTSTDTQYF. The chain links TRBV19 to TRBJ2-3; D perhaps matches TRBD1 (6 bases). V gave up 4 bases and J gave up 0 bases, with 14 bases separating them. The CDR3 covers 16 residues. Germline values: CDR1 LNHDA, CDR2 SQIVND (reference sequence).

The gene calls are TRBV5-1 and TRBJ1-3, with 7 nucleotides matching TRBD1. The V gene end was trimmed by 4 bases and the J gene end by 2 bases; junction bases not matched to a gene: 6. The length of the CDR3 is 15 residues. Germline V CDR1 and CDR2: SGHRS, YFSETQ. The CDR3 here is CASSPTGAAGNTIYF. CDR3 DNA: TGCGCCAGCAGCCCAACAGGGGCTGCTGGAAACACCATATATTTT.

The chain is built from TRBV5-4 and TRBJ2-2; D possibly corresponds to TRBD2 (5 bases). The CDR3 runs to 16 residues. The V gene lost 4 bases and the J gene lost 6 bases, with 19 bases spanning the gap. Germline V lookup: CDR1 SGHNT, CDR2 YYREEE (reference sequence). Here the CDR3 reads CASSIGRDVGAGELFF. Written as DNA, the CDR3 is TGTGCCAGCAGCATAGGACGGGATGTGGGTGCCGGGGAGCTGTTTTTT.

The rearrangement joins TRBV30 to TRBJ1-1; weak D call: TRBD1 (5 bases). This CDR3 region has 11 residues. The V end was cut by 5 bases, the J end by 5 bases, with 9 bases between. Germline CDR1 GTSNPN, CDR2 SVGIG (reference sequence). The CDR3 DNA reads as TGTGCCTGGGATCAGGGAACTGAAGCTTTCTTT. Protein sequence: CAWDQGTEAFF.

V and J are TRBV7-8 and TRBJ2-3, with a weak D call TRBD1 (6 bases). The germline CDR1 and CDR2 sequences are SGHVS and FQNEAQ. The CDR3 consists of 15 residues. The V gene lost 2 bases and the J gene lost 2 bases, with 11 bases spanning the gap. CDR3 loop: CASSLSQGTTDTQYF. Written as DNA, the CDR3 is TGTGCCAGCAGCTTATCGCAGGGGACCACAGATACGCAGTATTTT.

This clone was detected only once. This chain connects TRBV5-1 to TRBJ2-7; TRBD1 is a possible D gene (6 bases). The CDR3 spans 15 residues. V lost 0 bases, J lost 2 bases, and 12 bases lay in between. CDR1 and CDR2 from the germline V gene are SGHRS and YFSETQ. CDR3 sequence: CASSLDRAHPYEQYF. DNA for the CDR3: TGCGCCAGCAGCTTGGACAGGGCCCATCCCTACGAGCAGTACTTC.